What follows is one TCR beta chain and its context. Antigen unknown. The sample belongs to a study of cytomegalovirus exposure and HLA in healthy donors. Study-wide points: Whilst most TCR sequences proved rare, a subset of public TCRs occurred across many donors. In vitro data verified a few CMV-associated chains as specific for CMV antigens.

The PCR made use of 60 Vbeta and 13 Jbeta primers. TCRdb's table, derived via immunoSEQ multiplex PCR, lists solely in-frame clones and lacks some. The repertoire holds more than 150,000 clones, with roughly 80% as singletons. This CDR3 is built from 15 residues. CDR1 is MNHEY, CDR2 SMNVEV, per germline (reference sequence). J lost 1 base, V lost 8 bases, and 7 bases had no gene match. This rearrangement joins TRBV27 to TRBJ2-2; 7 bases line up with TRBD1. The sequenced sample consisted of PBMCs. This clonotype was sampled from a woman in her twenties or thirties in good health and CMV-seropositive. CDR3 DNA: TGTGCCAGCGGGCGGACAGGAGGGAACACCGGGGAGCTGTTTTTT. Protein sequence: CASGRTGGNTGELFF.